This T cell receptor (beta chain) was found in a study of CD4 and CD8 cells across lung adenocarcinoma regions. In germline, CDR1 is MNHEY, CDR2 SMNVEV (reference sequence). V shed 3 bases and J 9 bases; nucleotides not matched to a gene: 6. The CDR3 sequence is 14 residues long. Donors had localized lung adenocarcinoma, a non-small cell lung cancer. MiXCR was run by TCRdb on the PCR reads, yielding one entry per CDR3 protein. The sample carries 3,700 or so distinct CDR3 sequences, 50% to 70% recorded once. The specimen sequenced was CD4+ T cells from the margin of a lung tumor. V is TRBV27 and J is TRBJ2-4; 9 positions agree with TRBD2. The TCR was taken from a female donor with lung adenocarcinoma. The CD4 and CD8 labels of this study may be unreliable. CDR3 sequence (DNA): TGTGCCAGCAGTTTTAGTAGCGGGAGTACCATTCAGTACTTC. It codes for CASSFSSGSTIQYF.